Reported below is one TCR beta chain. Its antigen is currently unknown. Sequence at one end of the junction differs from germline and may be a read error. The data were taken from a study of T cells in localized non-small cell lung cancer. Study findings and constraints: It was uninvolved adjacent lung that showed the highest T cell clonality, exceeding tumor. Adjacent lung tissue had a median roughly 52 of the top 100 clones found in the tumor. Because sequencing included only one region (of the tumor), heterogeneity remains possible.

This CDR3 comprises 13 residues. Germline CDR1 reads GTSNPN; CDR2 reads SVGIG (reference sequence). Clones were read by immunoSEQ multiplex PCR, and TCRdb kept only the in-frame ones, dropping some. The sample lists 3,000 to 4,500 clones; around a quarter were seen once. V is TRBV30 and J is TRBJ2-7; 9 bases line up with TRBD1. The TCR originated in a woman aged 35-75 years with stage I lung adenocarcinoma. Sequencing used lung tumor tissue, obtained before any cancer treatment. The CDR3 loop is CAWSVPGTGRYVF. CDR3 in DNA: TGTGCCTGGAGTGTACCCGGGACAGGGAGATACGTTTTC.